This TCR beta chain was sequenced for a study of T cell responses to AZD1222 COVID-19 vaccine. Study-level findings and limits: When two AZD1222 doses had been given, Spike-specific TCR breadth and depth rose. Among those given AZD1222, only five or six were seropositive at baseline. Donors were mostly white British, more females; clonal diversity possibly underestimated. Across spike, vaccine-associated CD4 TCRs were found, dominant at 160-218 and 743-854.

Trimming removed 8 bases at V and 6 bases at J, with 16 bases between. The CDR3 loop spans 13 amino acids. Notes on this clone: The antigen remains unidentified.

Data came from immunoSEQ multiplex PCR; TCRdb stores just in-frame clones and leaves some out. The sample carries 90,000 to 100,000 clones, approximately 91% recorded once. J is TRBJ1-2 and V is TRBV12-3 or TRBV12-4, with D maybe TRBD1 (5 bases). The clonotype was recovered from an adult who received the AZD1222 COVID-19 vaccine. The material sequenced was peripheral blood, taken 28 days after the second AZD1222 dose. The CDR3 reads CASGPGQGNGYTF. CDR3 nucleotides: TGTGCCAGCGGGCCCGGGCAGGGAAATGGCTACACCTTC.